A selection of T cell receptor beta chains follows, all from one sample in a study of blood T cell repertoires in COVID-19. Sequencing used immunoSEQ multiplex PCR; TCRdb keeps in-frame clones, though not all of them. Of 200,000 to 250,000 clones in the sample, over 70% are singletons; the top ten hold roughly 3.7%. Sequences were obtained from PBMCs or T cells enriched from blood (not recorded which). These receptors originate from a woman in her thirties who had been exposed to COVID-19. The CDR3 runs from the conserved cysteine through the conserved F or W. The D gene is left open where the match is weak. Clone size is not always given. Where it is, it says once, few, many or a class for expanded clones.

d_call,j_call,v_call,clone_size,cdr3_aa,cdr3_nt
NA,TRBJ1-2,TRBV19,NA,CASSRQGNGIYGYTF,TGTGCCAGTAGTAGGCAGGGCAACGGAATCTATGGCTACACCTTC
TRBD2,TRBJ2-6,TRBV4-1,NA,CASRPTSGSGANVLTF,TGCGCCAGCAGGCCGACTAGCGGCTCTGGGGCCAACGTCCTGACTTTC
NA,TRBJ1-5,TRBV18,NA,CASSPPGPRQPQHF,TGTGCCAGCTCACCCCCCGGCCCCAGGCAGCCCCAGCATTTT
TRBD1,TRBJ1-1,TRBV11-2,NA,CASSLSLRTGGYMNTEAFF,TGTGCCAGCAGCTTATCTTTAAGAACAGGGGGTTATATGAACACTGAAGCTTTCTTT
TRBD2,TRBJ2-3,TRBV6-2/TRBV6-3,NA,CASSKRDWQYF,TGTGCCAGCAGTAAGCGGGATTGGCAGTATTTT
TRBD1,TRBJ1-2,TRBV24-1,NA,CATSDGFLRDRSSRGYGYTF,TGTGCCACCAGTGATGGATTTCTCCGGGACAGGTCCTCTCGGGGCTATGGCTACACCTTC
NA,TRBJ1-2,TRBV9,NA,CASSDTTEGGAYGYTF,TGTGCCAGCAGCGATACGACAGAGGGGGGGGCCTATGGCTACACCTTC
NA,TRBJ1-1,TRBV2,NA,CASSEGGWNTEAFF,TGTGCCAGCAGTGAAGGTGGCTGGAACACTGAAGCTTTCTTT
TRBD2,TRBJ2-5,TRBV29-1,NA,CSGGSSGVAETQYF,TGCAGCGGGGGCTCGAGCGGGGTGGCGGAGACCCAGTACTTC
NA,TRBJ2-1,TRBV2,NA,CASSESGSQGFSYNEQFF,TGTGCCAGCAGTGAATCAGGATCTCAGGGATTCTCCTACAATGAGCAGTTCTTC
TRBD1,TRBJ1-2,TRBV18,NA,CASSPGQGTGGYTF,TGTGCCAGCTCACCAGGACAGGGAACAGGAGGCTACACCTTC
TRBD2,TRBJ2-5,TRBV5-1,NA,CASSLGIGGRVETQYF,TGCGCCAGCAGCTTGGGAATCGGCGGGAGGGTCGAGACCCAGTACTTC
TRBD1,TRBJ2-2,TRBV19,NA,CASSIGTGRITGELFF,TGTGCCAGTAGTATAGGGACAGGGCGAATCACCGGGGAGCTGTTTTTT
TRBD2,TRBJ2-7,TRBV7-9,few,CASSAGTSGYEQYF,TGTGCCAGCAGCGCCGGGACTAGCGGCTACGAGCAGTACTTC
TRBD1,TRBJ1-1,TRBV2,NA,CASGLTGGQTEAFF,TGTGCCAGCGGACTGACAGGGGGCCAAACTGAAGCTTTCTTT
TRBD2,TRBJ2-1,TRBV5-1,once,CAIIGTSGSLDEQFF,TGCGCCATCATCGGGACTAGCGGGAGTTTGGATGAGCAGTTCTTC
NA,TRBJ2-2,TRBV7-9,few,CASSFRLTGELFF,TGTGCCAGCAGCTTTCGCCTAACCGGGGAGCTGTTTTTT
NA,TRBJ2-6,TRBV5-6,NA,CASSFRTGANVLTF,TGTGCCAGCAGCTTCAGGACTGGGGCCAACGTCCTGACTTTC
TRBD1,TRBJ2-7,TRBV12-3/TRBV12-4,NA,CASSLTGGYEQYF,TGTGCCAGCAGTTTAACAGGGGGATACGAGCAGTACTTC
NA,TRBJ1-1,TRBV10-1,NA,CASSETAMNTEAFF,TGCGCCAGCAGTGAGACAGCAATGAACACTGAAGCTTTCTTT
TRBD2,TRBJ2-5,TRBV5-1,few,CASSPSGSGMETQYF,TGCGCCAGCAGCCCTAGCGGGAGTGGGATGGAGACCCAGTACTTC
TRBD2,TRBJ2-7,TRBV3-1/TRBV3-2,NA,CASRGGSSHPYEQYF,TGTGCCAGCAGGGGGGGGTCCAGCCACCCCTACGAGCAGTACTTC
NA,TRBJ2-7,TRBV30,NA,CAWSPGWPDYEQYF,TGTGCCTGGAGCCCAGGGTGGCCGGACTACGAGCAGTACTTC
TRBD1,TRBJ1-4,TRBV28,few,CASSPDRGRTEKLFF,TGTGCCAGCAGTCCCGACAGGGGGCGAACGGAAAAACTGTTTTTT
NA,TRBJ2-3,TRBV4-2,NA,CASSQDFHTQYF,TGTGCCAGCAGCCAGGACTTTCATACGCAGTATTTT
NA,TRBJ2-7,TRBV19,NA,CASSTTLTSADYEQYF,TGTGCCAGTAGTACGACTCTCACCTCAGCCGACTACGAGCAGTACTTC
NA,TRBJ1-1,TRBV3-1/TRBV3-2,NA,CASSQESSTMNTEAFF,TGTGCCAGCAGCCAAGAGAGCTCTACTATGAACACTGAAGCTTTCTTT
NA,TRBJ2-6,TRBV6-5,NA,CASSYLGQGANVLTF,TGTGCCAGCAGTTACTTGGGGCAGGGGGCCAACGTCCTGACTTTC
NA,TRBJ1-3,TRBV6-1,NA,CASSALWQISSGNTIYF,TGTGCCAGCAGTGCTCTCTGGCAGATCAGCTCTGGAAACACCATATATTTT
NA,TRBJ2-1,TRBV19,NA,CASSHRLISYNEQFF,TGTGCCAGTAGCCATCGACTGATCTCCTACAATGAGCAGTTCTTC
NA,TRBJ2-5,TRBV10-3,NA,CATRGTPETQYF,TGTGCCACCCGGGGGACTCCTGAGACCCAGTACTTC
TRBD2,TRBJ2-7,TRBV5-4,NA,CASSLELAEAYEQYF,TGTGCCAGCAGCTTGGAACTAGCGGAGGCCTACGAGCAGTACTTC
TRBD1,TRBJ1-1,TRBV5-1,NA,CASSLFTGGNTEAFF,TGCGCCAGCAGCTTGTTTACAGGGGGGAACACTGAAGCTTTCTTT
TRBD2,TRBJ2-3,TRBV24-1,NA,CATSDLTSGGVSTDTQYF,TGTGCCACCAGTGATTTAACTAGCGGAGGGGTTAGCACAGATACGCAGTATTTT
TRBD2,TRBJ2-1,TRBV11-3,few,CASSSPFSGRLSNEQFF,TGTGCCAGCAGCTCCCCTTTTAGCGGGAGGCTCTCCAATGAGCAGTTCTTC
TRBD1,TRBJ2-3,TRBV19,NA,CASSPRTGSTDTQYF,TGTGCCAGTAGTCCCAGGACAGGGAGCACAGATACGCAGTATTTT
TRBD2,TRBJ2-2,TRBV5-4,NA,CASSYGLAGGAGELFF,TGTGCCAGCAGTTACGGACTAGCGGGAGGGGCCGGGGAGCTGTTTTTT
NA,TRBJ2-7,TRBV19,once,CASSPRLAETYEQYF,TGTGCCAGTAGTCCCCGCCTAGCTGAGACCTACGAGCAGTACTTC
TRBD2,TRBJ2-7,TRBV29-1,NA,CSVEGTSGSLEQYF,TGCAGCGTTGAGGGGACTAGCGGGAGTTTAGAGCAGTACTTC
TRBD2,TRBJ2-7,TRBV6-5,NA,CASRVAGTYGEQYF,TGTGCCAGCAGGGTAGCGGGCACCTACGGCGAGCAGTACTTC
NA,TRBJ2-1,TRBV28,NA,CASSSTRERFF,TGTGCCAGCAGTTCCACTCGGGAGAGGTTCTTC
NA,TRBJ2-3,TRBV21-1,once,CASSKWRTGHTDTQYF,TGTGCCAGCAGCAAATGGAGGACAGGGCACACAGATACGCAGTATTTT
TRBD1,TRBJ1-2,TRBV4-2,NA,CASSQGTGSNYGYTF,TGTGCCAGCAGCCAAGGGACAGGATCTAACTATGGCTACACCTTC
NA,TRBJ1-5,TRBV27,NA,CASRTGTYSNQPQHF,TGTGCCAGCAGAACAGGGACATATAGCAATCAGCCCCAGCATTTT
NA,TRBJ1-3,TRBV3-1/TRBV3-2,NA,CASSREGGLSGNTIYF,TGTGCCAGCAGCCGGGAAGGGGGTCTCTCTGGAAACACCATATATTTT
TRBD2,TRBJ2-7,TRBV9,NA,CASRLAVSSYEQYF,TGTGCCAGCCGACTAGCGGTAAGCTCCTACGAGCAGTACTTC
TRBD2,TRBJ2-2,TRBV10-1,NA,CASSRLAEANTGELFF,TGCGCCAGCAGTAGACTAGCGGAGGCGAACACCGGGGAGCTGTTTTTT
NA,TRBJ2-7,TRBV27,NA,CASSLTGSYEQYF,TGTGCCAGCAGTTTAACAGGATCCTACGAGCAGTACTTC
TRBD2,TRBJ2-1,TRBV19,NA,CASSIVLAGGGEQFF,TGTGCCAGTAGTATAGTACTAGCGGGAGGGGGTGAGCAGTTCTTC
NA,TRBJ1-4,TRBV15,NA,CATSSRIEKLFF,TGTGCCACCAGCAGCAGAATTGAAAAACTGTTTTTT
TRBD1,TRBJ1-2,TRBV9,few,CASSVRGTGGGYTF,TGTGCCAGCAGCGTTCGAGGGACAGGGGGTGGCTACACCTTC
NA,TRBJ2-5,TRBV7-2,NA,CASTQGPQETQYF,TGTGCCAGCACGCAGGGGCCCCAAGAGACCCAGTACTTC